This paragraph covers one T cell receptor beta chain sequence. This entry belongs to a study of blood T cell repertoires in COVID-19. The overall study: PBMCs, B-cell-depleted T cells, or T cells were the source of the cDNA or gDNA that made up the material.

This CDR3 is built from 15 residues. Germline assignment: CDR1 SGHRS and CDR2 YFSETQ. The V and J ends lost 4 bases and 3 bases respectively, with 14 bases between them. Clones were sequenced by immunoSEQ multiplex PCR, and TCRdb holds only the in-frame ones, with some missing. Of more than 150,000 clones listed, approximately 78% are singletons. This chain links TRBV5-1 with TRBJ1-3; tentative D call: TRBD1 (6 bases). Specimen: peripheral blood. This TCR was recovered from a woman over 75 with active or convalescent COVID-19. The CDR3 spells CASSQQGNLGNTIYF. In DNA form, the CDR3 reads TGCGCCAGCAGCCAACAGGGAAATCTTGGAAACACCATATATTTT. Full variable domain (remainder filled in from reference TRBV5-1 and TRBJ1-3): KAGVTQTPRYLIKTRGQQVTLSCSPISGHRSVSWYQQTPGQGLQFLFEYFSETQRNKGNFPGRFSGRQFSNSRSEMNVSTLELGDSALYLCASSQQGNLGNTIYFGEGSWLTVV.